The subject of this entry is one TCR beta chain. These data belong to a study of control samples from healthy donors and cancer patients. Germline CDR1 reads MDHEN; CDR2 reads SYDVKM. Trimming left V 2 bases short and J 2 bases short, with 18 bases between. The CDR3 has 17 amino acids. Method: immunoSEQ multiplex PCR; TCRdb's copy keeps in-frame clones and lacks some. The sample has approximately 50,000 clones; 70% to 90% are singletons. The clonotype originates from a woman aged 60 to 75 with lung cancer. The V and J genes are TRBV28 and TRBJ2-5; D uncertain. Sequencing used PBMCs. The DNA of the CDR3 is TGTGCCAGCAGTTTAGCTCCCCTGACAAGTCAGCAAGAGACCCAGTACTTC. It translates to CASSLAPLTSQQETQYF.